The 26 T cell receptor beta chains reported below all come from one sample, sequenced in a study of blood T cell repertoires in COVID-19. TCRdb's table, derived via immunoSEQ multiplex PCR, lists solely in-frame clones and lacks some. The sample holds about 370,000 clones, roughly nine tenths seen once. The sample comprised PBMCs or T cells enriched from blood (not recorded which). The receptors come from a man aged 18 to 35 who had recovered from COVID-19.

The table lists this clone with a few counts. The rearrangement joins TRBV7-2 to TRBJ2-3; TRBD2 agrees at 8 bases. This CDR3 spans 16 amino acids. Germline CDR1 SGHTA, CDR2 FQGNSA. After removal of 1 base from V and 1 base from J, the junction contained 4 bases not matched to a gene. This chain's CDR3 is CASSLVWRGGTDTQYF. In DNA, the CDR3 is TGTGCCAGCAGCTTAGTGTGGCGGGGGGGCACAGATACGCAGTATTTT.

This sequence joins TRBV14 and TRBJ1-6, with 7 positions matching TRBD1. Germline V lookup: CDR1 SGHDN, CDR2 FVKESK. There are 14 residues in the CDR3. J lost 5 bases, V lost 6 bases, and 4 bases had no gene match. CDR3 DNA sequence: TGTGCCAGCAGGGCCGGGACAGATAATTCACCCCTCCACTTT. Translation gives CASRAGTDNSPLHF. Complete variable domain (other parts from reference TRBV14 and TRBJ1-6): EAGVTQFPSHSVIEKGQTVTLRCDPISGHDNLYWYRRVMGKEIKFLLHFVKESKQDESGMPNNRFLAERTGGTYSTLKVQPAELEDSGVYFCASRAGTDNSPLHFGNGTRLTVT.

V usage is TRBV7-2 and J usage is TRBJ1-5; D unresolved. From germline, CDR1 is SGHTA and CDR2 FQGNSA. Trimming cost V 1 base and J 4 bases, with 14 bases left between them. This CDR3 has 16 amino acids. For the CDR3, the DNA is TGTGCCAGCAGCTTAGGATCCCTGCTCGGTAATCAGCCCCAGCATTTT. Its protein is CASSLGSLLGNQPQHF.

The V gene is TRBV11-3, the J gene TRBJ2-7; D remains unclear. The CDR3 runs to 13 residues. Trimming took off 0 bases at V and 5 bases at J, with 8 bases between the two ends. Germline CDR1 and CDR2: SGHNT and YENEEA. The CDR3, as DNA: TGTGCCAGCAGCTTAGAGAGGTCGCACGAGCAGTACTTC. It translates to CASSLERSHEQYF.

Worth noting for this clone: This CDR3 is also generated by other DNA sequences in the sample. This chain links TRBV7-9 with TRBJ1-1, with 7 bases matching TRBD1. V lost 2 bases to trimming and J lost 4 bases; unmatched junction nucleotides: 4. The CDR3 consists of 14 residues. CDR1 is SEHNR and CDR2 is FQNEAQ in the germline V gene (reference sequence). The DNA for the CDR3 is TGTGCCAGCAGCTTAAGACAGGGTGGCACTGAAGCTTTCTTT. It translates to CASSLRQGGTEAFF.

This sequence joins TRBV28 and TRBJ2-7; D gene unclear. Trimming left V 5 bases short and J 0 bases short, with 11 bases between. Germline V lookup: CDR1 MDHEN, CDR2 SYDVKM. The CDR3 has 14 amino acids. CDR3 protein: CASSGPAGSYEQYF. CDR3 DNA: TGTGCCAGCAGTGGGCCGGCTGGCTCCTACGAGCAGTACTTC.

The V and J genes are TRBV11-2 and TRBJ1-1; D perhaps matches TRBD1 (5 bases). Germline CDR1 is SGHAT and CDR2 is FQNNGV. The ends were cut back, 3 bases at V and 4 bases at J, with 9 bases in the middle. The CDR3 sequence is 13 residues long. This CDR3 is CASSFQGATEAFF. CDR3 coding DNA: TGTGCCAGCAGCTTTCAGGGTGCCACTGAAGCTTTCTTT.

The V gene is TRBV9, the J gene TRBJ1-2; 11 nucleotides agree with TRBD1. Trimming removed 3 bases from V and 2 bases from J; junction bases left unmatched: 6. CDR3 length: 16 amino acids. Looked up from germline, CDR1 is SGDLS and CDR2 is YYNGEE. The CDR3 bases are TGTGCCAGCAGCGCCTCTAGGGACAGGGGGAACTATGGCTACACCTTC. Translation gives CASSASRDRGNYGYTF.

The chain employs TRBV18 and TRBJ2-2, with 7 bases matching TRBD1. The CDR3 is made up of 15 amino acids. Looked up from germline, CDR1 is KGHSH and CDR2 is LQKENI. J lost 1 base, V lost 5 bases, and 4 bases had no gene match. The CDR3 is CASSTGTVNTGELFF. The CDR3 DNA sequence: TGTGCCAGCTCAACCGGGACAGTGAACACCGGGGAGCTGTTTTTT.

The chain uses TRBV28 and TRBJ2-7; D is ambiguous. The V and J ends lost 6 bases and 2 bases respectively, with 14 bases between them. This CDR3 contains 14 residues. Germline V CDR1 and CDR2: MDHEN, SYDVKM. Here the CDR3 DNA reads TGTGCCAGCAGGGATTTAGCAGCACCCTACGAGCAGTACTTC. Encoded protein: CASRDLAAPYEQYF.

The chain joins TRBV9 to TRBJ2-1, with a tentative D call TRBD2 (5 bases). Germline assignment: CDR1 SGDLS and CDR2 YYNGEE. This CDR3 has 15 residues. V shed 0 bases and J shed 2 bases, with 9 bases lying between them. In nucleotides, the CDR3 is TGTGCCAGCAGCGTAGAACGGGGAGCCTACAATGAGCAGTTCTTC. Residues: CASSVERGAYNEQFF.

The V gene is TRBV9, the J gene TRBJ1-2, with 7 bases matching TRBD1. The CDR3 runs 23 residues. V lost 0 bases and J lost 8; bases outside the gene matches: 34. Germline assignment: CDR1 SGDLS and CDR2 YYNGEE. CDR3 DNA: TGTGCCAGCAGCGTAGATGCTGTGCCCTACCGCCAGGGTCCGCGTGCACAGGGGATGGGCTACACCTTC. Translation: CASSVDAVPYRQGPRAQGMGYTF.

The chain links TRBV2 to TRBJ2-1, with TRBD2 identical over 10 bases. The CDR3 covers 16 residues. Trimming took 3 bases from V and 4 from J; bases not matched to a gene: 6. The germline gives CDR1 SNHLY, CDR2 FYNNEI. This chain's CDR3 is CASSDGSGRLYNEQFF. CDR3 DNA: TGTGCCAGCAGTGACGGTAGCGGGAGGCTATACAATGAGCAGTTCTTC.

The rearrangement uses TRBV7-3 and TRBJ2-1; TRBD1 aligns across 9 bases. V gave up 5 bases and J gave up 8 bases; unmatched junction bases: 10. The CDR3 runs to 15 residues. CDR1 is SGHTA and CDR2 is FQGTGA in the germline V gene. The CDR3 DNA follows: TGTGCCAGCAGCCCCCGGGACAGGGTTATGGATGAGCAGTTCTTC. It translates to CASSPRDRVMDEQFF.

The CDR3 sequence: CASRESTSNQPQHF. The CDR3 DNA reads as TGTGCCAGCCGGGAGTCGACTAGCAATCAGCCCCAGCATTTT. This chain connects TRBV2 to TRBJ1-5; D not certain. CDR3 length: 14 residues. V was clipped by 8 bases and J by 0 bases, with 11 bases between them. Germline loops: CDR1 SNHLY, CDR2 FYNNEI.

The V call is TRBV5-1, the J call TRBJ1-1; the match to TRBD1 covers 12 bases. The CDR3 loop spans 14 amino acids. The J segment lost 11 bases and the V segment lost 1 base, leaving 6 bases of the junction unmatched. Germline V lookup: CDR1 SGHRS, CDR2 YFSETQ. The CDR3 spells CASSLMGQGANAFF. CDR3 DNA sequence: TGCGCCAGCAGCTTGATGGGACAGGGGGCGAATGCTTTCTTT. The whole variable domain, remainder taken from reference TRBV5-1 and TRBJ1-1, is KAGVTQTPRYLIKTRGQQVTLSCSPISGHRSVSWYQQTPGQGLQFLFEYFSETQRNKGNFPGRFSGRQFSNSRSEMNVSTLELGDSALYLCASSLMGQGANAFFGQGTRLTVV.

The rearrangement links TRBV3-1 (or the pseudogene TRBV3-2) to TRBJ2-2; TRBD2 is a possible D gene (6 bases). The CDR3 extends over 16 amino acids. V was clipped by 4 bases and J by 0 bases, with 12 bases between them. Germline V lookup: CDR1 LGHDT, CDR2 YNNKEL (reference sequence). The chain's CDR3 is CASSLRTTANTGELFF. CDR3 DNA sequence: TGTGCCAGCAGCCTCAGGACTACCGCGAACACCGGGGAGCTGTTTTTT.

This chain links TRBV7-2 with TRBJ1-3; the D gene is possibly TRBD1 (5 bases). Germline CDR1 SGHTA, CDR2 FQGNSA. The CDR3 spans 15 residues. Trimming cost V 5 bases and J 0 bases, with 11 bases left between them. CDR3 amino acids: CASSPGVASGNTIYF. The CDR3, as DNA: TGTGCCAGCAGCCCGGGGGTTGCCTCTGGAAACACCATATATTTT.

The rearrangement uses TRBV5-1 and TRBJ2-1; no definite D call. The CDR3 totals 12 residues. The V gene's germline CDR1 is SGHRS and CDR2 YFSETQ. Trimming removed 3 bases at V and 6 bases at J, with 7 bases between. The CDR3 coding sequence is TGCGCCAGCAGCTCTTTTTCCAATGAGCAGTTCTTC. It yields the protein CASSSFSNEQFF.

This chain links TRBV2 with TRBJ1-6; 9 bases fit TRBD1. The CDR3 loop spans 14 amino acids. Trimming at V came to 6 bases and at J to 7 bases, leaving 4 bases not matched to a gene. Germline assignment: CDR1 SNHLY and CDR2 FYNNEI. The DNA of the CDR3 is TGTGCCAGCAGCGCCGGGACAGGGAATTCACCCCTCCACTTT. As protein: CASSAGTGNSPLHF.

The chain carries TRBV18 and TRBJ2-3; 7 positions agree with TRBD1. V shed 1 base and J 2 bases; nucleotides not matched to a gene: 3. CDR1 is KGHSH and CDR2 is LQKENI in the germline V gene. This CDR3 is built from 15 residues. The CDR3 DNA reads as TGTGCCAGCTCACCACGGACAGGAATCACAGATACGCAGTATTTT. Its protein is CASSPRTGITDTQYF. The entire variable domain, with the rest obtained from reference TRBV18 and TRBJ2-3, is as follows: NAGVMQNPRHLVRRRGQEARLRCSPMKGHSHVYWYRQLPEEGLKFMVYLQKENIIDESGMPKERFSAEFPKEGPSILRIQQVVRGDSAAYFCASSPRTGITDTQYFGPGTRLTVL.

This clone was seen once. The genes are TRBV28 and TRBJ1-2, with no clear D. CDR1 and CDR2 (germline): MDHEN, SYDVKM. The V gene lost 2 bases and the J gene lost 5 bases, with 9 bases spanning the gap. There are 13 residues in the CDR3. This CDR3 reads CASSLNQDYGYTF. The CDR3 nucleotides are TGTGCCAGCAGTTTAAACCAGGATTATGGCTACACCTTC.

This chain connects TRBV5-1 to TRBJ2-3; 7 bases are shared with TRBD1. The CDR3 has 15 residues. Trimming at V came to 6 bases and at J to 1 base, leaving 8 bases not matched to a gene. CDR1 SGHRS and CDR2 YFSETQ come from the germline V gene. CDR3 sequence (DNA): TGCGCCAGCACGGAAAGACAGGGAGGCACAGATACGCAGTATTTT. Its protein product is CASTERQGGTDTQYF.

The chain links TRBV9 to TRBJ1-6; 8 positions agree with TRBD1. This CDR3 is 14 amino acids long. V lost 0 bases, J lost 9 bases, and 2 bases stayed unmatched. The V gene's germline CDR1 is SGDLS and CDR2 YYNGEE. CDR3 in DNA: TGTGCCAGCAGCGTAGAACAGGGGGGTTCACCCCTCCACTTT. Translating it yields CASSVEQGGSPLHF.

The gene calls are TRBV5-1 and TRBJ2-3, with a weak D call TRBD2 (5 bases). The CDR3 loop spans 13 amino acids. Trimming pared 1 base from V and 4 bases from J, leaving 7 bases between. CDR1 is SGHRS, CDR2 YFSETQ, per germline. The CDR3 here is CASSLNGADTQYF. The CDR3 DNA reads as TGCGCCAGCAGCTTGAACGGGGCAGATACGCAGTATTTT.

The chain joins TRBV19 to TRBJ2-7, with 8 bases fitting TRBD2. The CDR3 is 14 amino acids. Trimming took 7 bases from V and 7 from J; bases not matched to a gene: 12. Germline CDR1 reads LNHDA; CDR2 reads SQIVND (reference sequence). The CDR3 is CASNREAGVSEQYF. The DNA for the CDR3 is TGTGCCAGTAATCGGGAAGCGGGAGTGAGTGAGCAGTACTTC.